This T cell receptor beta chain was identified during a study of blood T cells in healthy people across ages. Each individual donor underwent a draw of ten milliliters of peripheral blood. This clonotype has just one count. Its specificity is unknown. Study outcomes and limitations: When set beside aged donors, long-lived donors presented more naive CD4+ cells and higher diversity. Changes seen in expanded clonotypes were possibly confounded by donor CMV status left unknown.

Combining a sample-barcoded 5' primer with a J-beta primer mix, a second PCR ran for roughly 7 to 12 cycles. MiXCR, applied by TCRdb to the 5' RACE reads, yields one record per CDR3 protein. The sample comprises approximately 820,000 distinct CDR3 sequences, around two fifths of which are singletons, and around 21% rests with the top ten. The sequence came from a man aged 60 to 69 in good health. Material for sequencing was blood.

DNA for the CDR3: TGTGCCTGGAGTCAAACAGGACCGAGCTCCTACAATGAGCAGTTCTTC. This codes for CAWSQTGPSSYNEQFF. The gene calls are TRBV30 and TRBJ2-1; D may be TRBD1 (5 bases). The CDR3 contains 16 residues. In germline, CDR1 is GTSNPN, CDR2 SVGIG (reference sequence). The V end was cut by 2 bases, the J end by 0 bases, with 14 bases between.